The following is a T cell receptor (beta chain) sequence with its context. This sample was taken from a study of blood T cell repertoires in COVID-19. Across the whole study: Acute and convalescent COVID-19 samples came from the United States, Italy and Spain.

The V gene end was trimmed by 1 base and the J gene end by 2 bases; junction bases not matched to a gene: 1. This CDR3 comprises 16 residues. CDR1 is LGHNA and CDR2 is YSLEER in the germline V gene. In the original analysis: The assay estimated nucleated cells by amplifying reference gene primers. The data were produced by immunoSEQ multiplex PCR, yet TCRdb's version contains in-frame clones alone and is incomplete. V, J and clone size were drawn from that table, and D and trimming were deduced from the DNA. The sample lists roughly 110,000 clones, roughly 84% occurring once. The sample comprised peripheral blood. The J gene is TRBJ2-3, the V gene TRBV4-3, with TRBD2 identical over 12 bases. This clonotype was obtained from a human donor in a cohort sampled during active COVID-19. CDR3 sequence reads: CASSQGTSGNTDTQYF. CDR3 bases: TGCGCCAGCAGCCAAGGGACTAGCGGGAACACAGATACGCAGTATTTT.